This T cell receptor beta chain stems from a study of blood T cell repertoires in COVID-19. About the research overall: Some COVID-19 samples were acute and others convalescent; all came from the United States, Italy and Spain. PBMCs, B-cell-depleted T cells, or T cells provided the cDNA or gDNA that made up the material.

The CDR3 is 13 residues long. Germline V gives CDR1 LGHDT, CDR2 YNNKEL (reference sequence). V shed 3 bases and J shed 8 bases, with 13 bases lying between them. The Seattle patients, enrolled during active infection, were followed longitudinally. Per the original data handling: Nucleated cell counts were estimated from reference gene primer amplification. Measured with immunoSEQ multiplex PCR; TCRdb has only the in-frame clones, and not every one. The V and J calls and clone size were taken over from that table, and D and trimming were inferred from the DNA. The sample holds approximately 300,000 clones, approximately 90% seen once.

V and J are TRBV3-1 (or the pseudogene TRBV3-2) and TRBJ1-1, with D hard to call. This TCR was sampled from a woman aged 45-60 years with COVID-19, enrolled during active disease. The sequenced sample was peripheral blood. CDR3 sequence reads: CASSHVTGGEAFF. The DNA for the CDR3 is TGTGCCAGCAGCCATGTGACGGGCGGGGAAGCTTTCTTT.